This is a list of T cell receptor beta chains from one sample in a study of blood T cell repertoires in COVID-19. The protocol was immunoSEQ multiplex PCR, while the TCRdb copy is restricted to in-frame clones and leaves out a portion. The sample yields 270,000 or so clones, 80% to 90% seen once. The sample consisted of peripheral blood. The receptors originated from a man between 35 and 55 years old with acute or convalescent COVID-19. Both conserved end residues are part of each CDR3. A D gene is named only where the DNA matches it firmly. Size is stated for part of the rows, as once, few or many counts, or as a class when the clone is expanded.

v_call	j_call	clone_size	d_call	cdr3_nt	cdr3_aa
TRBV3-1/TRBV3-2	TRBJ2-5	NA	NA	TGTGCCAGCAGCCAAGACCACTCAACGGGGACCCAGTACTTC	CASSQDHSTGTQYF
TRBV10-3	TRBJ2-3	NA	TRBD2	TGTGCCATCTCCGGGGGGGGGCGGACAGATACGCAGTATTTT	CAISGGGRTDTQYF
TRBV6-2/TRBV6-3	TRBJ2-3	NA	NA	TGTGCCAGCAGTTATCGGAGAACTAGCACAGATACGCAGTATTTT	CASSYRRTSTDTQYF
TRBV30	TRBJ1-3	NA	NA	TGTGCCTGGAGAGCAACAGGGTCTGGAAACACCATATATTTT	CAWRATGSGNTIYF
TRBV5-4	TRBJ1-4	NA	TRBD1	TGTGCCAGCAGCACCCGGACAGGGAAAAATGAAAAACTGTTTTTT	CASSTRTGKNEKLFF
TRBV5-1	TRBJ2-1	NA	TRBD2	TGCGCCAGCAGCTTGGCCAGCGGGGGGTACAATGAGCAGTTCTTC	CASSLASGGYNEQFF
TRBV18	TRBJ1-1	NA	TRBD1	TGTGCCAGCTCACCACTGACAGGGAAGACTGAAGCTTTCTTT	CASSPLTGKTEAFF
TRBV5-1	TRBJ2-7	NA	NA	TGCGCCAGCAGCTTGGCCGCGACTTTTAACTACGAGCAGTACTTC	CASSLAATFNYEQYF
TRBV24-1	TRBJ2-2	NA	TRBD1	TGTGCCACCAGGACAGGGGAAACCGGGGAGCTGTTTTTT	CATRTGETGELFF
TRBV14	TRBJ1-1	NA	TRBD1	TGTGCCAGCAGCCAGCAACAGGGGATGGGCACTGAAGCTTTCTTT	CASSQQQGMGTEAFF
TRBV3-1/TRBV3-2	TRBJ1-4	NA	NA	TGTGCCAGCAGCCCCCGGACAGAAAAACTGTTTTTT	CASSPRTEKLFF
TRBV7-2	TRBJ1-5	NA	TRBD1	TGTGCCAGCAGCTTAGGGGACAGGATCGGTCAGCCCCAGCATTTT	CASSLGDRIGQPQHF
TRBV12-3/TRBV12-4	TRBJ1-5	once	TRBD1	TGTGCCAGCAGTTTTCAGGGGGACGGCTCCCAGCATTTT	CASSFQGDGSQHF
TRBV15	TRBJ2-2	once	NA	TGTGCCACCAGCCGCTCCCAGGGAGGCACCGGGGAGCTGTTTTTT	CATSRSQGGTGELFF
TRBV10-1	TRBJ1-3	NA	NA	TGCGCCAGCTCAAACTTCGTGGGGGGAAGCTCTGGAAACACCATATATTTT	CASSNFVGGSSGNTIYF
TRBV29-1	TRBJ1-2	NA	NA	TGCAGCGTTGAGATGGCAGGATCTAACTATGGCTACACCTTC	CSVEMAGSNYGYTF
TRBV5-6	TRBJ2-1	NA	NA	TGTGCCAGCACCCTGGTCGGTGGTGAGCAGTTCTTC	CASTLVGGEQFF
TRBV4-1	TRBJ1-1	NA	NA	TGCGCCAGCAGCCAAGATAACGACTCTGGGAACACTGAAGCTTTCTTT	CASSQDNDSGNTEAFF
TRBV4-1	TRBJ1-5	NA	NA	TGCGCCAGCAGCCATATGGAGGGAGGGAGCAATCAGCCCCAGCATTTT	CASSHMEGGSNQPQHF
TRBV7-6	TRBJ2-1	NA	TRBD2	TGTGCCAGCAGCCTGGGACTAGCGAGTTACAATGAGCAGTTCTTC	CASSLGLASYNEQFF
TRBV19	TRBJ2-7	NA	TRBD1	TGTGCCAGTAGTCCGGGACAGTTCTACGAGCAGTACTTC	CASSPGQFYEQYF
TRBV11-2	TRBJ1-4	NA	TRBD1	TGTGCCAGCAGCGAGGGACAGACGCAAAAACTGTTTTTT	CASSEGQTQKLFF
TRBV5-6	TRBJ2-7	NA	NA	TGTGCCAGCACCCCCGGAGGCTCTGCTAGGACCTACGAGCAGTACTTC	CASTPGGSARTYEQYF
TRBV3-1/TRBV3-2	TRBJ2-1	NA	TRBD2	TGTGCCAGCAGAACTAGCGGGGGTAATGAGCAGTTCTTC	CASRTSGGNEQFF
TRBV2	TRBJ1-6	NA	NA	TGTGCCAGCAGTGAAGCGCCCAGGGTTAGAACTTCACCCCTCCACTTT	CASSEAPRVRTSPLHF